This T cell receptor beta chain was observed in a study of blood T cell repertoires in COVID-19. The overall study: Both acute and convalescent COVID-19 samples were obtained from the United States, Italy and Spain. PBMCs, B-cell-depleted T cells, or T cells were the source of the cDNA or gDNA that made up the material.

Produced via immunoSEQ multiplex PCR; TCRdb's table is partial and in-frame only. The sample has fewer than 350,000 clones; 65% to 90% are singletons. Germline trimming cut 10 bases from V and 2 bases from J; bases unmatched to any gene: 4. This CDR3 has 14 amino acids. Germline CDR1 reads MGHDK; CDR2 reads SYGVNS. This sequence was found in a woman aged 40-49 years with acute COVID-19. V is TRBV25-1 and J is TRBJ2-1; 11 positions match TRBD2. Specimen: PBMCs or T cells enriched from blood (not recorded which). The CDR3 sequence is CATVGLAAYNEQFF. In DNA form, the CDR3 reads TGTGCCACGGTGGGACTAGCGGCCTACAATGAGCAGTTCTTC.